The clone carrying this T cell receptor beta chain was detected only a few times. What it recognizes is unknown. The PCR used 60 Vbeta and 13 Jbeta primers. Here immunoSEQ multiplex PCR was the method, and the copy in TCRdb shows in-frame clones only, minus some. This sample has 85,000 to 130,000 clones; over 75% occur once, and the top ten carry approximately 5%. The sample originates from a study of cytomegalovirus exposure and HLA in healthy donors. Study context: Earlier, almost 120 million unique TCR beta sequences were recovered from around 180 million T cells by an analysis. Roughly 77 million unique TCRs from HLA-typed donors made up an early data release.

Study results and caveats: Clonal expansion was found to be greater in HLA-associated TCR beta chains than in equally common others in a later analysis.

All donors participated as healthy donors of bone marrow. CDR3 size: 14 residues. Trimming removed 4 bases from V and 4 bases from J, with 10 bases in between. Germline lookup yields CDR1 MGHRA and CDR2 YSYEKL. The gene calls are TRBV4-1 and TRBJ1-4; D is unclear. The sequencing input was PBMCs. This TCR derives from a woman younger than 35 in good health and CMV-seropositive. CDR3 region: CASSPGSLNEKLFF. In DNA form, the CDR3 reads TGCGCCAGCAGCCCCGGGAGCCTTAATGAAAAACTGTTTTTT.